Listed here is a single TCR beta chain. Time point described: blood at routine non-recurrence follow-up after resection. Extraction of whole RNA from tumor, nontumor lung or frozen PBMC preceded unsorted sequencing. This record belongs to a study of spatial heterogeneity in lung cancer. Study-wide context: The approximately 77 donors had untreated early-stage non-small cell lung cancer. Raw reads showed each unique TCR and UMI combination turning up more than ten times on average. Researchers sequenced follow-up PBMC samples if they had them, and these came a median of around two years after resection.

MiXCR, run by TCRdb on the 5' RACE reads, gives a single entry per CDR3 protein. The profile shows around 41,000 distinct CDR3 sequences, 20% to 25% of them singletons. Germline V gene lookup returns CDR1 SGHVS and CDR2 FNYEAQ. This CDR3 spans 14 amino acids. V was pared by 0 bases and J by 5 bases, with 9 bases between. The sequence came from a female donor with early-stage non-small cell lung cancer. The chain uses TRBV7-6 and TRBJ2-3, with a possible D match to TRBD1 (6 bases). Source: PBMCs, taken at follow-up. This CDR3 is CASSLAPQGDTQYF. The DNA of the CDR3 is TGTGCCAGCAGCTTAGCGCCACAGGGAGATACGCAGTATTTT.